A single sample gave rise to the 28 T cell receptor beta chains below, sequenced in a study of cytomegalovirus exposure and HLA in healthy donors (dated by TCRdb to the late 2010s). The library was generated by the immunoSEQ multiplex PCR assay. For the multiplex PCR, a mixture combining 60 forward primers for TCR Vbeta segments and 13 reverse primers for TCR Jbeta segments was used. TCRdb retrieved this table from immuneACCESS and kept in-frame rearrangements only. Not all clones are present; in checked studies, unresolved V genes account for under half, and no reason is known for the remainder. This sample gives 95,000 to 110,000 clones in total; around 80% of them show up just once. The ten biggest clones cover roughly 1.7% of the sample. The material sequenced was PBMCs. The origin of the receptors is a woman between 40 and 50 years old in good health and CMV-seronegative.

The gene calls are TRBV5-4 and TRBJ1-6; maybe TRBD1 (6 bases). In germline, CDR1 is SGHNT, CDR2 YYREEE (reference sequence). The length of the CDR3 is 14 residues. Trimming pared 4 bases from V and 7 bases from J, leaving 12 bases between. In DNA, the CDR3 is TGTGCCAGCAGCCAGGACAGTCTGAATTCACCCCTCCACTTT. Translation: CASSQDSLNSPLHF.

The chain joins TRBV28 to TRBJ2-3, with a tentative D call TRBD2 (6 bases). Trimming cost V 7 bases and J 6 bases, with 20 bases left between them. The CDR3 length is 15 residues. Per the germline V gene, CDR1 is MDHEN and CDR2 is SYDVKM. The CDR3 DNA reads as TGTGCCAGCACCGACTTCGGAGGGCCGAGTGATACGCAGTATTTT. Encoded protein: CASTDFGGPSDTQYF. Together with reference TRBV28 and TRBJ2-3, the CDR3 gives the full variable domain: DVKVTQSSRYLVKRTGEKVFLECVQDMDHENMFWYRQDPGLGLRLIYFSYDVKMKEKGDIPEGYSVSREKKERFSLILESASTNQTSMYLCASTDFGGPSDTQYFGPGTRLTVL.

This chain connects TRBV7-9 to TRBJ2-1, with 11 bases lining up with TRBD2. J was trimmed by 5 bases and V by 7 bases; bases with no gene match: 7. The CDR3 is 15 amino acids. Germline loops: CDR1 SEHNR, CDR2 FQNEAQ (reference sequence). The CDR3 reads CASIRPGLADNEQFF. CDR3 nucleotide sequence: TGTGCCAGCATCAGGCCGGGACTAGCGGACAATGAGCAGTTCTTC.

The V and J genes are TRBV6-5 and TRBJ1-1; 10 nucleotides line up with TRBD1. The V gene end was trimmed by 10 bases and the J gene end by 5 bases; junction bases not matched to a gene: 10. Germline V gene sequence: CDR1 MNHEY, CDR2 SVGAGI. The CDR3 spans 14 residues. CDR3 DNA sequence: TGTGCCACCCGACGACAGGGGGCTGGGACTGAAGCTTTCTTT. This codes for CATRRQGAGTEAFF.

This clone appeared a single time. The chain combines TRBV7-2 with TRBJ1-5; a weak D match, TRBD1 (6 bases). The germline gives CDR1 SGHTA, CDR2 FQGNSA. CDR3 size: 13 residues. Trimming left V 4 bases short and J 7 bases short, with 11 bases between. This CDR3 reads CASSYNRVQPQHF. In DNA, the CDR3 is TGTGCCAGCAGCTACAACAGGGTGCAGCCCCAGCATTTT.

The chain employs TRBV7-9 and TRBJ1-1; D perhaps matches TRBD1 (5 bases). From germline, CDR1 is SEHNR and CDR2 FQNEAQ (reference sequence). The V end was cut by 1 base, the J end by 4 bases, with 19 bases between. The CDR3 contains 17 residues. In nucleotides, the CDR3 is TGTGCCAGCAGCTTAGATTCAGGGTATCCACTTACCACTGAAGCTTTCTTT. It yields the protein CASSLDSGYPLTTEAFF.

V is TRBV6-1 and J is TRBJ2-1; 13 positions agree with TRBD2. This CDR3 has 15 amino acids. Germline-derived CDR1 and CDR2 are MNHNS and SASEGT. With 8 bases clipped from V and 3 bases from J, the junction kept 4 bases outside the gene matches. CDR3 nucleotide sequence: TGTGCCAGCGCGGGACTAGCGGGGATCTACAATGAGCAGTTCTTC. Its translation is CASAGLAGIYNEQFF.

The chain uses TRBV27 and TRBJ1-6; tentative D call: TRBD1 (6 bases). This CDR3 has 14 amino acids. The germline V gene has CDR1 MNHEY and CDR2 SMNVEV (reference sequence). Trimming cost V 8 bases and J 10 bases, with 18 bases left between them. CDR3 in amino acids: CASSLGGHQSPLHF. CDR3 in DNA: TGTGCCAGCTCATTGGGGGGGCATCAATCACCCCTCCACTTT.

Note on this clone: The sample carries other DNA sequences with the same CDR3. This chain links TRBV7-3 with TRBJ2-1, with 7 bases matching TRBD2. This CDR3 spans 15 amino acids. Germline CDR1 and CDR2: SGHTA and FQGTGA. The trim removed 2 bases at V and 2 bases at J, leaving 3 bases unmatched. The CDR3 here is CASSLRLAAYNEQFF. The CDR3 DNA reads as TGTGCCAGCAGCTTACGGCTAGCGGCCTACAATGAGCAGTTCTTC.

This clone was recorded a few times. The chain has TRBV27 and TRBJ1-2; D not resolved. Looked up from germline, CDR1 is MNHEY and CDR2 is SMNVEV (reference sequence). V was trimmed by 2 bases and J by 5 bases, leaving 9 bases between them. This CDR3 is 13 amino acids long. The CDR3 DNA follows: TGTGCCAGCAGTTTAGGGCCCGGATATGGCTACACCTTC. The encoded protein is CASSLGPGYGYTF.

This clone was counted a few times. The J gene is TRBJ1-4, the V gene TRBV5-4; D ambiguous. The better agreement between TRBJ2-2 and the DNA end casts doubt on the J call. The CDR3 is 13 residues long. The germline gives CDR1 SGHNT, CDR2 YYREEE (reference sequence). The CDR3: CASSLEDGLELFF. In DNA form, the CDR3 reads TGTGCCAGCAGCTTGGAAGACGGCCTGGAGCTGTTTTTT.

CDR3 sequence (DNA): TGTGCCAGCAGCGCACCCGGGACTAGCGGGACGGGTGAGCAGTTCTTC. It is translated as CASSAPGTSGTGEQFF. The V and J genes are TRBV5-4 and TRBJ2-1, with 13 bases fitting TRBD2. Germline loops: CDR1 SGHNT, CDR2 YYREEE (reference sequence). Losses at the gene ends were 4 bases for V and 9 bases for J; bases not matched to a gene: 10. CDR3 length: 16 amino acids.

This clone was counted between two and nine times. The chain couples TRBV15 to TRBJ1-3; the D gene is possibly TRBD1 (5 bases). Trimming cost V 2 bases and J 0 bases, with 17 bases left between them. CDR3 length: 18 residues. The germline CDR1 and CDR2 sequences are LNHNV and YYDKDF (reference sequence). CDR3 sequence reads: CATSRPLRQWSSGNTIYF. CDR3 DNA sequence: TGTGCCACCAGCAGACCCCTTAGACAGTGGAGCTCTGGAAACACCATATATTTT.

The rearrangement joins TRBV7-3 to TRBJ2-1, with D unclear. The V end lost 2 bases, the J end lost 0 bases, and 8 bases lay between the germline ends. Germline V gene lookup returns CDR1 SGHTA and CDR2 FQGTGA. The CDR3 consists of 15 residues. The DNA for the CDR3 is TGTGCCAGCAGCTTAGAGGCCCGCTCCTACAATGAGCAGTTCTTC. This translates into CASSLEARSYNEQFF.

The chain links TRBV11-2 to TRBJ2-1, with TRBD1 matching 11 bases. The V and J ends lost 3 bases and 7 bases, in that order; junction bases with no gene match: 11. CDR1 SGHAT and CDR2 FQNNGV come from the germline V gene. There are 17 residues in the CDR3. The CDR3, as DNA: TGTGCCAGCAGCTTTATCCGGGGACAGGGGGATGAGAATGAGCAGTTCTTC. This encodes CASSFIRGQGDENEQFF. Full variable domain (remainder filled in from reference TRBV11-2 and TRBJ2-1): EAGVAQSPRYKIIEKRQSVAFWCNPISGHATLYWYQQILGQGPKLLIQFQNNGVVDDSQLPKDRFSAERLKGVDSTLKIQPAKLEDSAVYLCASSFIRGQGDENEQFFGPGTRLTVL.

The chain uses TRBV28 and TRBJ2-1; the D gene is possibly TRBD1 (5 bases). The germline gives CDR1 MDHEN, CDR2 SYDVKM. The CDR3 consists of 14 residues. Deletions cut 6 bases from V and 9 bases from J, with 18 bases between. The CDR3 loop is CASSRRSVRGEQFF. Written as DNA, the CDR3 is TGTGCCAGCAGCAGACGGTCTGTTAGGGGTGAGCAGTTCTTC.

CDR3 DNA: TGTGCCACCAGGTGGGGGGATGAGCAGTTCTTC. Amino acid sequence: CATRWGDEQFF. This chain uses TRBV25-1 with TRBJ2-1, with a weak D call TRBD2 (6 bases). Germline V gene data show CDR1 as MGHDK and CDR2 as SYGVNS. Trimming took off 10 bases at V and 8 bases at J, with 12 bases between the two ends. The CDR3 extends over 11 amino acids.

The V gene is TRBV30, the J gene TRBJ2-3; D not resolved. The CDR3 is 14 amino acids. V dropped 0 bases and J dropped 2 bases, with 9 bases sitting between them. Germline CDR1 GTSNPN, CDR2 SVGIG (reference sequence). The CDR3 DNA sequence: TGTGCCTGGAGTGTTGGCGGCACCACAGATACGCAGTATTTT. This sequence encodes CAWSVGGTTDTQYF. Together with reference TRBV30 and TRBJ2-3, the CDR3 gives the full variable domain: SQTIHQWPATLVQPVGSPLSLECTVEGTSNPNLYWYRQAAGRGLQLLFYSVGIGQISSEVPQNLSASRPQDRQFILSSKKLLLSDSGFYLCAWSVGGTTDTQYFGPGTRLTVL.

The chain carries TRBV10-2 and TRBJ2-1, with 13 bases matching TRBD2. Looked up from germline, CDR1 is WSHSY and CDR2 is SAAADI. This CDR3 is 20 amino acids long. V shed 0 bases, J shed 5 bases, and the junction held 13 bases outside the gene matches. This CDR3 reads CASSESGQGRLAGGHNEQFF. The CDR3 DNA sequence: TGCGCCAGCAGTGAGTCGGGACAGGGGCGACTAGCGGGAGGCCACAATGAGCAGTTCTTC.

As concerns this clone: Different DNA sequences within this sample yield the same CDR3. This chain uses TRBV6-1 with TRBJ2-3; 7 positions match TRBD1. Germline CDR1 reads MNHNS; CDR2 reads SASEGT. This CDR3 has 17 residues. V gave up 1 base and J gave up 0 bases; unmatched junction bases: 7. Written as DNA, the CDR3 is TGTGCCAGCAGTGAAGAGACGACAGGGTGGAGCACAGATACGCAGTATTTT. This codes for CASSEETTGWSTDTQYF.

This chain joins TRBV20-1 and TRBJ2-7; no firm D call. This CDR3 has 11 amino acids. The V and J ends lost 6 bases and 2 bases respectively, with 8 bases between them. From germline, CDR1 is DFQATT and CDR2 SNEGSKA (reference sequence). In DNA, the CDR3 is TGCAGTGCGCGGCTGACCTACGAGCAGTACTTC. It encodes CSARLTYEQYF.

This chain uses TRBV18 with TRBJ2-5; D gene uncertain. The J call is doubtful: the DNA matches TRBJ2-7 better. CDR3 length equals 14 residues. Germline lookup yields CDR1 KGHSH and CDR2 LQKENI. The CDR3 sequence: CASSPGAVTYEQYF. The DNA of the CDR3 is TGTGCCAGCTCACCTGGTGCCGTTACCTACGAGCAGTACTTC.

This chain links TRBV14 with TRBJ2-3; 7 bases fit TRBD2. Germline CDR1 is SGHDN and CDR2 is FVKESK. CDR3 size: 15 residues. Losses at the gene ends were 4 bases for V and 1 base for J; bases not matched to a gene: 5. The CDR3 is CASSLRTRGTDTQYF. CDR3 coding DNA: TGTGCCAGCAGCCTTAGGACTAGAGGCACAGATACGCAGTATTTT.

The chain recombines TRBV28 with TRBJ2-1, with D tentatively TRBD1 (6 bases). V lost 8 bases and J lost 6, with 14 bases in between. The CDR3 is 13 residues long. Germline CDR1 reads MDHEN; CDR2 reads SYDVKM. Written as DNA, the CDR3 is TGTGCCAGCCGGCAGGGGTCAATCAATGAGCAGTTCTTC. Its translation is CASRQGSINEQFF.

This clone showed up just a few times. CDR3 region: CASSLAGGHQPQHF. CDR3 bases: TGTGCCAGCAGCTTAGCGGGGGGACATCAGCCCCAGCATTTT. This sequence joins TRBV7-2 and TRBJ1-5; D may be TRBD1 (5 bases). Germline-derived CDR1 and CDR2 are SGHTA and FQGNSA. Trimming shortened V by 0 bases and J by 5 bases, and 8 bases separated the two germline ends. The CDR3 totals 14 residues.

The CDR3 region has the DNA TGTGCCAGCAGCCTGGGTGCGGGGAATAATGAAAAACTGTTTTTT. It translates to CASSLGAGNNEKLFF. V gene TRBV7-9 combines with J gene TRBJ1-4; D remains unclear. With 5 bases removed from V and 4 bases from J, the gap between germline ends came to 14 bases. The CDR3 contains 15 residues. Germline V gives CDR1 SEHNR, CDR2 FQNEAQ (reference sequence). The entire variable domain, with the rest obtained from reference TRBV7-9 and TRBJ1-4, is as follows: DTGVSQNPRHKITKRGQNVTFRCDPISEHNRLYWYRQTLGQGPEFLTYFQNEAQLEKSRLLSDRFSAERPKGSFSTLEIQRTEQGDSAMYLCASSLGAGNNEKLFFGSGTQLSVL.

The V gene is TRBV9, the J gene TRBJ2-1; D may be TRBD2 (7 bases). The CDR3 runs to 15 residues. Trimming pared 3 bases from V and 7 bases from J, leaving 17 bases between. Germline V gene data show CDR1 as SGDLS and CDR2 as YYNGEE. The CDR3: CASSGGGGLRNEQFF. The CDR3 nucleotides read TGTGCCAGCAGCGGAGGGGGGGGTTTAAGGAATGAGCAGTTCTTC.

The V and J genes are TRBV19 and TRBJ2-3, with D possibly being TRBD2 (6 bases). V lost 3 bases to trimming and J lost 0 bases, with 7 bases between them. Germline CDR1 reads LNHDA; CDR2 reads SQIVND (reference sequence). This CDR3 is built from 14 residues. CDR3 region: CASSMAGSTDTQYF. In DNA, the CDR3 is TGTGCCAGTAGTATGGCGGGGAGCACAGATACGCAGTATTTT.